The next 8 T cell receptor beta chains were all read from a single sample in a study of spatial heterogeneity in lung cancer. Indicated time point: sample taken at primary tumor resection. The antigens for these receptors are not known. Study-wide results and caveats: Tumoral mutation counts were tracked by counts of expanded intratumoral alpha and beta TCRs.

MiXCR, applied by TCRdb to the 5' RACE reads, yields one record per CDR3 protein. The sample gives some 3,000 distinct CDR3 sequences, around 48% of which show up once; roughly 22% is in the top ten. Sample: lung tumor tissue, taken at surgery. The receptors derive from a male donor with early-stage non-small cell lung cancer.

Only a few counts were recorded for this clonotype. The chain carries TRBV9 and TRBJ2-5; TRBD2 matches 12 bases. Germline assignment: CDR1 SGDLS and CDR2 YYNGEE. This CDR3 spans 16 amino acids. J lost 5 bases, V lost 0 bases, and 5 bases had no gene match. CDR3: CASSVASGGAHETQYF. The CDR3 DNA is TGTGCCAGCAGCGTAGCTAGCGGGGGGGCTCATGAGACCCAGTACTTC.

V usage is TRBV24-1 and J usage is TRBJ2-7, with no clear D. Germline V lookup: CDR1 KGHDR, CDR2 SFDVKD. V lost 5 bases to trimming and J lost 3 bases, with 4 bases between them. This CDR3 is built from 11 residues. CDR3 protein: CATSAGYEQYF. The CDR3 bases are TGTGCCACCAGTGCGGGCTACGAGCAGTACTTC.

This clonotype showed up just a few times. V usage is TRBV12-3 or TRBV12-4 and J usage is TRBJ2-3; TRBD2 might be the D (5 bases). The CDR3 is 16 residues long. Between the trimmed V and J ends, which lost 8 bases and 1 base, there was a span of 19 bases. CDR3 in DNA: TGTGCCAGCTCGAAGATGAGGATGGGAGGCACAGATACGCAGTATTTT. Protein product: CASSKMRMGGTDTQYF.

This clonotype has a handful of counts. This chain joins TRBV5-1 and TRBJ2-5, with D possibly TRBD2 on 6 matching bases. Trimming pared 6 bases from V and 4 bases from J, leaving 22 bases between. Germline V CDR1 and CDR2: SGHRS, YFSETQ. This CDR3 spans 16 amino acids. CDR3 residues: CASNPSNLGGAETQYF. CDR3 DNA sequence: TGCGCCAGCAATCCTAGCAATCTTGGAGGGGCAGAGACCCAGTACTTC.

This clonotype was seen a few times. The V and J genes are TRBV5-1 and TRBJ2-7; D unclear. CDR1 is SGHRS, CDR2 YFSETQ, per germline. The CDR3 is made up of 14 amino acids. Trimming stripped 0 bases from V and 6 bases from J, with 13 bases between. For the CDR3, the DNA is TGCGCCAGCAGCTTGGGGGTCCAGTCGTTCGAGCAGTACTTC. Residues: CASSLGVQSFEQYF.

In this sample, this clonotype turned up once. This chain uses TRBV24-1 with TRBJ2-5, with 7 bases matching TRBD1. The J segment lost 2 bases and the V segment lost 0 bases, leaving 2 bases of the junction unmatched. The germline V gene encodes CDR1 KGHDR and CDR2 SFDVKD. The length of the CDR3 is 15 residues. DNA for the CDR3: TGTGCCACCAGTGATTTGCAGACAGGGCAAGAGACCCAGTACTTC. Amino acid sequence: CATSDLQTGQETQYF.

This clonotype was observed a few times. This chain uses TRBV3-1 with TRBJ2-7; D gene ambiguous. The germline CDR1 and CDR2 sequences are LGHDT and YNNKEL (reference sequence). V shed 3 bases and J shed 3 bases, with 6 bases lying between them. This CDR3 is built from 12 residues. The CDR3 nucleotides are TGTGCCAGCAGCCATGTAAGCTACGAGCAGTACTTC. As protein: CASSHVSYEQYF.

J is TRBJ2-7 and V is TRBV25-1; D is unresolved. The CDR3 extends over 11 amino acids. CDR1 and CDR2 from the germline V gene are MGHDK and SYGVNS. Between the trimmed V and J ends, which lost 6 bases and 0 bases, there was a span of 3 bases. The CDR3 DNA follows: TGTGCCAGCAGATCCTCCTACGAGCAGTACTTC. Its protein is CASRSSYEQYF.